This TCR beta chain was sequenced in a study of T cell changes during pregnancy in multiple sclerosis. V was trimmed by 0 bases and J by 5 bases, leaving 17 bases between them. Germline V lookup: CDR1 SGHNT, CDR2 YYREEE (reference sequence). The CDR3 spans 16 residues. TCRdb keeps only in-frame clones here, not all; method: immunoSEQ multiplex PCR. The sample contains about 100,000 clones, approximately 92% of which appear only once. This sequence originates from a female donor with multiple sclerosis, enrolled in a pregnancy study. The sample in question was peripheral blood, obtained after pregnancy. The chain combines TRBV5-4 with TRBJ1-2; D possibly corresponds to TRBD1 (5 bases). CDR3 DNA: TGTGCCAGCAGCTTGGCCATGGGACTCATACTATATGGCTACACCTTC. It yields the protein CASSLAMGLILYGYTF. Drawing the rest from reference TRBV5-4 and TRBJ1-2, the complete variable domain is ETGVTQSPTHLIKTRGQQVTLRCSSQSGHNTVSWYQQALGQGPQFIFQYYREEENGRGNFPPRFSGLQFPNYSSELNVNALELDDSALYLCASSLAMGLILYGYTFGSGTRLTVV.